The 22 T cell receptor beta chains presented below share a single source sample, sequenced in a study of shared clonotypes between healthy human individuals. TCRdb keeps only in-frame clones here, not all; method: immunoSEQ multiplex PCR. Of about 2 million clones in the sample, roughly 94% were seen once. Sample: naive CD4+ T cells sorted from blood. Subset reported: CD45RA+ positively selected. The receptors derive from a man between 18 and 29 years old in good health.

The J gene is TRBJ2-7, the V gene TRBV7-2; D is ambiguous. CDR1 and CDR2 (germline): SGHTA, FQGNSA. V was clipped by 1 base and J by 6 bases, with 13 bases between them. There are 14 residues in the CDR3. CDR3 region: CASSLDNTPREQYF. DNA for the CDR3: TGTGCCAGCAGCTTAGATAATACTCCGCGCGAGCAGTACTTC. The variable domain in full, with the rest retrieved from reference TRBV7-2 and TRBJ2-7, is GAGVSQSPSNKVTEKGKDVELRCDPISGHTALYWYRQSLGQGLEFLIYFQGNSAPDKSGLPSDRFSAERTGGSVSTLTIQRTQQEDSAVYLCASSLDNTPREQYFGPGTRLTVT.

Comment on this clone: The sample contains more than one DNA sequence encoding this CDR3. The rearrangement uses TRBV18 and TRBJ1-5; weak D call: TRBD1 (5 bases). There are 15 residues in the CDR3. The germline gives CDR1 KGHSH, CDR2 LQKENI. Between the trimmed V and J ends, which lost 3 bases and 0 bases, there was a span of 9 bases. For the CDR3, the DNA is TGTGCCAGCTCACCTGAGGGGCATAGCAATCAGCCCCAGCATTTT. Translated, it gives CASSPEGHSNQPQHF.

This clone was seen only once. This chain connects TRBV7-2 to TRBJ1-1; D not resolved. The CDR3 runs 14 residues. Germline values: CDR1 SGHTA, CDR2 FQGNSA. V was cut by 7 bases and J by 2 bases, with 14 bases left in between. DNA of the CDR3: TGTGCCAGCACCAAGGACGCAGTCAACACTGAAGCTTTCTTT. Translated: CASTKDAVNTEAFF.

The chain employs TRBV15 and TRBJ2-7; 11 nucleotides agree with TRBD1. Trimming at V came to 8 bases and at J to 5 bases, leaving 11 bases not matched to a gene. The CDR3 contains 15 residues. In germline, CDR1 is LNHNV, CDR2 YYDKDF (reference sequence). DNA of the CDR3: TGTGCCACCTCGCAGGCCCTGGACAGGGGGCACGAGCAGTACTTC. It yields the protein CATSQALDRGHEQYF.

This clone was counted a single time. The V call is TRBV18, the J call TRBJ1-1, with D uncertain. The CDR3 is 15 amino acids. The germline V and J ends were trimmed by 2 bases and 6 bases, with 16 bases remaining between them. Germline CDR1 reads KGHSH; CDR2 reads LQKENI. This CDR3 reads CASSPTGDPKAEAFF. The CDR3 nucleotides read TGTGCCAGCTCACCAACCGGAGACCCCAAGGCTGAAGCTTTCTTT. The entire variable domain, with the rest obtained from reference TRBV18 and TRBJ1-1, is as follows: NAGVMQNPRHLVRRRGQEARLRCSPMKGHSHVYWYRQLPEEGLKFMVYLQKENIIDESGMPKERFSAEFPKEGPSILRIQQVVRGDSAAYFCASSPTGDPKAEAFFGQGTRLTVV.

The V call is TRBV15, the J call TRBJ1-2; tentatively, D is TRBD1 (5 bases). The V gene lost 3 bases and the J gene lost 0 bases, with 20 bases spanning the gap. This CDR3 has 18 residues. CDR1 is LNHNV, CDR2 YYDKDF, per germline (reference sequence). The CDR3: CATSSPAGIIPSNYGYTF. CDR3 bases: TGTGCCACCAGCAGCCCTGCAGGGATCATACCCTCTAACTATGGCTACACCTTC.

This rearrangement joins TRBV6-4 to TRBJ1-2; tentative D call: TRBD1 (6 bases). This CDR3 has 13 amino acids. Trimming stripped 6 bases from V and 8 bases from J, with 16 bases between. Per the germline V gene, CDR1 is MRHNA and CDR2 is SNTAGT. The CDR3 nucleotides read TGTGCCAGCAGCCCGGGACAAGGCGCGGGCTACACCTTC. It is translated as CASSPGQGAGYTF.

The chain links TRBV30 to TRBJ2-5, with D possibly being TRBD2 (5 bases). Between the trimmed V and J ends, which lost 4 bases and 1 base, there was a span of 16 bases. Germline V gene data show CDR1 as GTSNPN and CDR2 as SVGIG (reference sequence). There are 15 residues in the CDR3. The CDR3 protein is CAWTPSERTQETQYF. The DNA of the CDR3 is TGTGCCTGGACCCCCTCCGAGCGGACCCAAGAGACCCAGTACTTC.

J is TRBJ2-2 and V is TRBV28, with D tentatively TRBD1 (6 bases). The CDR3 totals 15 residues. V was clipped by 6 bases and J by 7 bases, with 18 bases between them. CDR1 is MDHEN and CDR2 is SYDVKM in the germline V gene. The CDR3 coding sequence is TGTGCCAGCAGCCGCTTTGGGCAGGGGTTCGGGGAGCTGTTTTTT. Translating it yields CASSRFGQGFGELFF. Full variable domain (remainder filled in from reference TRBV28 and TRBJ2-2): DVKVTQSSRYLVKRTGEKVFLECVQDMDHENMFWYRQDPGLGLRLIYFSYDVKMKEKGDIPEGYSVSREKKERFSLILESASTNQTSMYLCASSRFGQGFGELFFGEGSRLTVL.

The chain combines TRBV18 with TRBJ2-7; TRBD2 is a possible D gene (5 bases). CDR3 length equals 13 residues. CDR1 KGHSH and CDR2 LQKENI come from the germline V gene. V lost 11 bases, J lost 6 bases, and 20 bases lay in between. CDR3 bases: TGTGCCGGGCTTTATATCGGAGGTAGCGAGCAGTACTTC. It is translated as CAGLYIGGSEQYF. The full variable domain, completed using reference TRBV18 and TRBJ2-7, is NAGVMQNPRHLVRRRGQEARLRCSPMKGHSHVYWYRQLPEEGLKFMVYLQKENIIDESGMPKERFSAEFPKEGPSILRIQQVVRGDSAAYFCAGLYIGGSEQYFGPGTRLTVT.

The chain joins TRBV18 to TRBJ1-2, with 7 bases aligning to TRBD1. The CDR3 covers 17 residues. Per the germline V gene, CDR1 is KGHSH and CDR2 is LQKENI. Trimming removed 3 bases from V and 3 bases from J; junction bases left unmatched: 13. The CDR3 region is CASSPAKLWQGDYGYTF. In DNA form, the CDR3 reads TGTGCCAGCTCACCTGCGAAACTGTGGCAGGGGGACTATGGCTACACCTTC.

The CDR3 sequence is CASSYLAGLSYEQYF. Here the CDR3 DNA reads TGTGCCAGCAGCTATCTAGCGGGTCTCTCCTACGAGCAGTACTTC. The chain is built from TRBV7-2 and TRBJ2-7, with TRBD2 matching over 8 bases. The CDR3 is made up of 15 amino acids. J was trimmed by 0 bases and V by 4 bases; bases with no gene match: 5. Germline CDR1 SGHTA, CDR2 FQGNSA. Looking up the rest from reference TRBV7-2 and TRBJ2-7 gives the full variable domain: GAGVSQSPSNKVTEKGKDVELRCDPISGHTALYWYRQSLGQGLEFLIYFQGNSAPDKSGLPSDRFSAERTGGSVSTLTIQRTQQEDSAVYLCASSYLAGLSYEQYFGPGTRLTVT.

CDR3 DNA: TGTGCCAGCTCACCACCGATCGGCACTGGGGCCAACGTCCTGACTTTC. Residues: CASSPPIGTGANVLTF. This chain joins TRBV18 and TRBJ2-6; D remains ambiguous. Trimming cost V 0 bases and J 2 bases, with 8 bases left between them. CDR3 length: 16 amino acids. Germline V CDR1 and CDR2: KGHSH, LQKENI.

V is TRBV21-1 and J is TRBJ1-3; the listed D gene, TRBD1, was not tested against the DNA. TRBV21-1 is a documented pseudogene. There are 17 residues in the CDR3. DNA for the CDR3: TGTGCCAGCAGCAAAGGGACAGGGGTTCCAATTGGAAACACCATATATTTT. It translates to CASSKGTGVPIGNTIYF.

The table lists this clone with a count of one. The rearrangement uses TRBV5-1 and TRBJ2-1; the match to TRBD1 covers 7 bases. Per germline, CDR1 SGHRS and CDR2 YFSETQ. Unmatched junction bases numbered 12, after V lost 3 bases and J lost 9 bases. The CDR3 is 15 residues long. CDR3 loop: CASSSTGYVATEQFF. The CDR3 region has the DNA TGCGCCAGCAGCTCGACAGGGTACGTAGCGACTGAGCAGTTCTTC. Full variable domain (remainder filled in from reference TRBV5-1 and TRBJ2-1): KAGVTQTPRYLIKTRGQQVTLSCSPISGHRSVSWYQQTPGQGLQFLFEYFSETQRNKGNFPGRFSGRQFSNSRSEMNVSTLELGDSALYLCASSSTGYVATEQFFGPGTRLTVL.

Note on this clone: The sample has other DNA sequences that encode this CDR3 too. This chain uses TRBV18 with TRBJ1-1, with 7 positions matching TRBD1. The trim removed 0 bases at V and 7 bases at J, leaving 2 bases unmatched. This CDR3 has 13 residues. Per the germline V gene, CDR1 is KGHSH and CDR2 is LQKENI. CDR3: CASSPPGTVEAFF. The CDR3 DNA follows: TGTGCCAGCTCACCACCGGGGACAGTTGAAGCTTTCTTT.

The chain recombines TRBV5-6 with TRBJ2-5; D call uncertain. V was clipped by 0 bases and J by 2 bases, with 5 bases between them. Germline values: CDR1 SGHDT, CDR2 YYEEEE. The CDR3 runs to 13 residues. The CDR3 reads CASSLDLQETQYF. For the CDR3, the DNA is TGTGCCAGCAGCTTGGACTTACAAGAGACCCAGTACTTC. The full variable domain, with the rest looked up from reference TRBV5-6 and TRBJ2-5, is DAGVTQSPTHLIKTRGQQVTLRCSPKSGHDTVSWYQQALGQGPQFIFQYYEEEERQRGNFPDRFSGHQFPNYSSELNVNALLLGDSALYLCASSLDLQETQYFGPGTRLLVL.

V usage is TRBV2 and J usage is TRBJ2-7; unclear D gene. Germline CDR1 SNHLY, CDR2 FYNNEI. With 3 bases removed from V and 4 bases from J, the gap between germline ends came to 13 bases. CDR3 length: 14 amino acids. The CDR3 loop reads CASSEESGPYEQYF. The CDR3 DNA follows: TGTGCCAGCAGTGAGGAGTCGGGCCCTTACGAGCAGTACTTC.

V is TRBV7-2 and J is TRBJ2-1; 8 bases map to TRBD2. The CDR3 covers 15 residues. The junction had 6 bases not matched to a gene; V was cut back by 5 bases and J by 3 bases. Germline CDR1 is SGHTA and CDR2 is FQGNSA. The CDR3 DNA sequence: TGTGCCAGCAGCCTAACTAGCGGATTCTACAATGAGCAGTTCTTC. Translated: CASSLTSGFYNEQFF.

This clone was seen only once. CDR3 sequence: CASSVRGLNSPLHF. The CDR3, as DNA: TGTGCCAGCAGCGTAAGAGGGCTTAATTCACCCCTCCACTTT. The rearrangement joins TRBV9 to TRBJ1-6, with D unclear. Trimming left V 1 base short and J 6 bases short, with 8 bases between. There are 14 residues in the CDR3. Germline CDR1 SGDLS, CDR2 YYNGEE.

This clone was found once. This chain links TRBV14 with TRBJ1-1; possibly TRBD1 for D (5 bases). The ends were cut back, 4 bases at V and 3 bases at J, with 21 bases in the middle. The V gene's germline CDR1 is SGHDN and CDR2 FVKESK. This CDR3 contains 17 residues. CDR3 sequence: CASSPLPGFDKDTEAFF. DNA of the CDR3: TGTGCCAGCAGCCCTCTTCCAGGGTTTGATAAGGACACTGAAGCTTTCTTT.

This clone appeared once. The V and J genes are TRBV6-5 and TRBJ2-3; D is unresolved. This CDR3 spans 14 amino acids. In germline, CDR1 is MNHEY, CDR2 SVGAGI. V was trimmed by 2 bases and J by 2 bases, leaving 8 bases between them. As DNA, the CDR3 is TGTGCCAGCAGTTACGGGCAGCTCACAGATACGCAGTATTTT. Protein product: CASSYGQLTDTQYF.